This T cell receptor (beta chain) was captured by sequencing in a study of shared clonotypes between healthy human individuals. Sequencing was performed with immunoSEQ multiplex PCR; in TCRdb, only in-frame clones are kept and a portion is missing. The data show about 490,000 clones, with approximately 80% seen just once and around 13% held by the top ten. The specimen was PBMCs. This receptor was taken from a woman in her forties in good health. Some clones in this sample may be carry-over from other donors' samples.

CDR3 residues: CAYRDGWDEQFF. CDR3 coding DNA: TGTGCCTACAGGGATGGTTGGGATGAGCAGTTCTTC. The chain joins TRBV30 to TRBJ2-1, with D perhaps matching TRBD1 (6 bases). This CDR3 has 12 residues. V lost 7 bases and J 8 bases, leaving 15 bases between the germline ends. Germline values: CDR1 GTSNPN, CDR2 SVGIG (reference sequence). The full variable domain, in which reference TRBV30 and TRBJ2-1 provide the parts outside the CDR3, is SQTIHQWPATLVQPVGSPLSLECTVEGTSNPNLYWYRQAAGRGLQLLFYSVGIGQISSEVPQNLSASRPQDRQFILSSKKLLLSDSGFYLCAYRDGWDEQFFGPGTRLTVL.